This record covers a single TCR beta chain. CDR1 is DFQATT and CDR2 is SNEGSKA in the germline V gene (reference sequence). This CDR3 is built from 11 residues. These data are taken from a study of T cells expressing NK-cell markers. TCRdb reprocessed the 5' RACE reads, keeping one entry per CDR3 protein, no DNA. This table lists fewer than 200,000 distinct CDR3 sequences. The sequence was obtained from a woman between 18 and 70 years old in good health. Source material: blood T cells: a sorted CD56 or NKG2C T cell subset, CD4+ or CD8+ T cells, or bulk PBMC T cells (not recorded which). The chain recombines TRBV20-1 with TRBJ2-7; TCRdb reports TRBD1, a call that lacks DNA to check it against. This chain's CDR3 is CSAITGNEQYF.